This T cell receptor beta chain derives from a study of blood T cell repertoires in COVID-19. Clones were read by immunoSEQ multiplex PCR, and TCRdb kept only the in-frame ones, dropping some. This sample has over 45,000 clones, with roughly 87% found just once. Trimming cost V 6 bases and J 1 base; bases outside gene matches: 14. The length of the CDR3 is 17 residues. Germline assignment: CDR1 SNHLY and CDR2 FYNNEI. The chain has TRBV2 and TRBJ2-5, with 7 bases fitting TRBD2. The source of this sequence is a woman in her sixties or seventies with acute or convalescent COVID-19. Sequenced input: peripheral blood. The chain's CDR3 is CASRPMGGGRAQETQYF. DNA for the CDR3: TGTGCCAGCAGACCGATGGGGGGAGGGAGGGCCCAAGAGACCCAGTACTTC.